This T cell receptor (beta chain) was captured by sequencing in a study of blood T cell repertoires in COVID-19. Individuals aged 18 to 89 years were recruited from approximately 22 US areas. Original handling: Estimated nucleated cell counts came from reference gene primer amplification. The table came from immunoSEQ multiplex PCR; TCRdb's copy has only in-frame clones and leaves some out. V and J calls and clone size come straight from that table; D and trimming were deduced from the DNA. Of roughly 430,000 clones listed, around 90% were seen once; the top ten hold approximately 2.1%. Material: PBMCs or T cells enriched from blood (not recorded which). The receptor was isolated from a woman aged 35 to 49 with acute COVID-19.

The CDR3 nucleotides read TGTGCCAGCATATCCCAGGGGAGTGGAAAACTGTTTTTT. Amino acid sequence: CASISQGSGKLFF. The chain uses TRBV27 and TRBJ1-4; D is possibly TRBD1 (6 bases). V lost 7 bases to trimming and J lost 10 bases, with 16 bases between them. The CDR3 spans 13 residues. Germline CDR1 and CDR2: MNHEY and SMNVEV (reference sequence).